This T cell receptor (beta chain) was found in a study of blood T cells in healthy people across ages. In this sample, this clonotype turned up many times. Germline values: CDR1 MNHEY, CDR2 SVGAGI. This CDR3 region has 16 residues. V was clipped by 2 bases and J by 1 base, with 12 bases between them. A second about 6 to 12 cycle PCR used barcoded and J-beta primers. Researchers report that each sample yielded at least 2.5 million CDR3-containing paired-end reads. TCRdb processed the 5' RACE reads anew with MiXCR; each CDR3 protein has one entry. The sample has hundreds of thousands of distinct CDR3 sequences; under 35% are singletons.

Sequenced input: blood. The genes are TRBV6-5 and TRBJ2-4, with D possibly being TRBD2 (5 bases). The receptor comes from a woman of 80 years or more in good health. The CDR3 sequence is CASSYAGLGAKNIQYF. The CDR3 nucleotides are TGTGCCAGCAGTTACGCGGGCCTTGGGGCCAAAAACATTCAGTACTTC.